This TCR beta chain was identified in a study of CD8 T cells in ankylosing spondylitis. General study results and limits: Past research had described some motif variants in reactive arthritis synovial fluid and blood. Reported data indicate significant enrichment of disease-linked clones within matched ankylosing spondylitis synovial fluid. Seemingly characteristic of ankylosing spondylitis blood was a TCR beta motif consisting of about 8 highly homologous variants. Disease-linked clones were CD8+ and relatively rare in peripheral blood.

TCRdb called the 5' RACE reads again in MiXCR, with one record for every CDR3 protein. The sample includes about 42,000 distinct CDR3 sequences, 2.5% to 3.5% of them seen just once. This clonotype was detected many times. No antigen is known for it. From germline, CDR1 is SGDLS and CDR2 YYNGEE. The V segment lost 1 base and the J segment 0 bases; nucleotides outside the gene matches: 5. The CDR3 has 17 residues. The sample was blood, either unsorted or a sorted T cell fraction (not recorded which). The chain joins TRBV9 to TRBJ2-3; 10 bases line up with TRBD2. The TCR was taken from a male donor with ankylosing spondylitis or in good health (not recorded which). The DNA of the CDR3 is TGTGCCAGCAGCGTAAGCGGACTAGCGGCTAGCACAGATACGCAGTATTTT. It is translated as CASSVSGLAASTDTQYF.